Presented here are 28 T cell receptor beta chains from one specimen sequenced in a study of OX40 agonist ivuxolimab in advanced cancers. The protocol was immunoSEQ multiplex PCR, while the TCRdb copy is restricted to in-frame clones and leaves out a portion. Counted here are tens of thousands of clones, roughly 78% occurring once; the ten biggest clones make up 5%. Sequenced here: CD4+ or CD8+ T cells sorted from blood, sampled in a trial of the OX40 agonist ivuxolimab. The receptor source for this set is an adult with an advanced solid tumor such as melanoma, head and neck, liver or kidney cancer.

The chain employs TRBV9 and TRBJ2-3; the D call may be TRBD1 or TRBD2 (5 bases each). The ends were cut back, 4 bases at V and 2 bases at J, with 11 bases in the middle. The CDR3 length is 14 residues. Germline CDR1 and CDR2: SGDLS and YYNGEE. The CDR3 region is CASSQDGTTDTQYF. In DNA, the CDR3 is TGTGCCAGCAGCCAGGACGGGACCACAGATACGCAGTATTTT.

This clone appeared a single time. This chain connects TRBV14 to TRBJ1-1, with D perhaps TRBD1 (5 bases). There are 13 residues in the CDR3. Germline CDR1 is SGHDN and CDR2 is FVKESK. V shed 2 bases and J shed 5 bases, with 9 bases lying between them. The CDR3 DNA sequence: TGTGCCAGCAGCCAACAAGGGGATACTGAAGCTTTCTTT. Protein sequence: CASSQQGDTEAFF.

V and J are TRBV28 and TRBJ1-2; TRBD1 is a possible D gene (5 bases). With 1 base removed from V and 0 bases from J, the gap between germline ends came to 12 bases. The V gene's germline CDR1 is MDHEN and CDR2 SYDVKM. The CDR3 loop spans 16 amino acids. CDR3 amino acids: CASSLSGLRPNYGYTF. The DNA of the CDR3 is TGTGCCAGCAGTTTATCGGGGCTCCGCCCTAACTATGGCTACACCTTC.

V gene TRBV25-1 combines with J gene TRBJ1-4; D is unresolved. The ends were cut back, 2 bases at V and 8 bases at J, with 12 bases in the middle. This CDR3 is 14 amino acids long. Germline loops: CDR1 MGHDK, CDR2 SYGVNS. The chain's CDR3 is CASSEVGFGEKLFF. For the CDR3, the DNA is TGTGCCAGCAGTGAAGTAGGGTTTGGAGAAAAACTGTTTTTT.

This clone has just a few counts. V usage is TRBV11-2 and J usage is TRBJ1-2; D is ambiguous. The CDR3 loop spans 13 amino acids. With 6 bases removed from V and 2 bases from J, the gap between germline ends came to 10 bases. Germline values: CDR1 SGHAT, CDR2 FQNNGV. The CDR3 region has the DNA TGTGCCAGCAGAAAGGACGGGAACTATGGCTACACCTTC. It translates to CASRKDGNYGYTF. Looking up the rest from reference TRBV11-2 and TRBJ1-2 gives the full variable domain: EAGVAQSPRYKIIEKRQSVAFWCNPISGHATLYWYQQILGQGPKLLIQFQNNGVVDDSQLPKDRFSAERLKGVDSTLKIQPAKLEDSAVYLCASRKDGNYGYTFGSGTRLTVV.

The J gene is TRBJ2-5, the V gene TRBV2; TRBD1 matches 8 bases. Germline trimming cut 9 bases from V and 1 base from J; bases unmatched to any gene: 4. The CDR3 runs to 13 residues. Germline V gives CDR1 SNHLY, CDR2 FYNNEI. The CDR3: CARGTGGQETQYF. The CDR3 DNA reads as TGTGCCAGGGGGACAGGCGGCCAAGAGACCCAGTACTTC.

The chain couples TRBV7-9 to TRBJ2-1, with TRBD2 matching 7 bases. The CDR3 is made up of 15 amino acids. Trimming took 3 bases from V and 5 from J; bases not matched to a gene: 7. Per germline, CDR1 SEHNR and CDR2 FQNEAQ (reference sequence). The CDR3: CASSFQAGLDNEQFF. The CDR3 DNA follows: TGTGCCAGCAGCTTCCAAGCGGGACTTGACAATGAGCAGTTCTTC. Together with reference TRBV7-9 and TRBJ2-1, the CDR3 gives the full variable domain: DTGVSQNPRHKITKRGQNVTFRCDPISEHNRLYWYRQTLGQGPEFLTYFQNEAQLEKSRLLSDRFSAERPKGSFSTLEIQRTEQGDSAMYLCASSFQAGLDNEQFFGPGTRLTVL.

The chain employs TRBV4-1 and TRBJ2-4; 9 bases line up with TRBD1. This CDR3 is built from 16 residues. V trimming: 1 base; J trimming: 2 bases; junction bases outside the gene matches: 3. In germline, CDR1 is MGHRA, CDR2 YSYEKL. Here the CDR3 DNA reads TGCGCCAGCAGCCAAGTAGGACAGGGGACCAAAAACATTCAGTACTTC. It specifies CASSQVGQGTKNIQYF.

The V call is TRBV6-1, the J call TRBJ1-6, with a tentative D call TRBD1 (5 bases). The V gene lost 6 bases and the J gene lost 7 bases, with 10 bases spanning the gap. Germline CDR1 reads MNHNS; CDR2 reads SASEGT. CDR3 length equals 13 residues. The CDR3 sequence is CASRGTANSPLHF. For the CDR3, the DNA is TGTGCCAGCAGGGGGACCGCGAATTCACCCCTCCACTTT.

This clone is a singleton in its sample. The chain joins TRBV18 to TRBJ1-1, with D unresolved. This CDR3 comprises 15 residues. V was shortened by 3 bases and J by 4 bases, with 15 bases between the two germline ends. In germline, CDR1 is KGHSH, CDR2 LQKENI. The CDR3 coding sequence is TGTGCCAGCTCACCCGTCTTACTCGGAAGCACTGAAGCTTTCTTT. It codes for CASSPVLLGSTEAFF.

In its sample, this clone was seen a few times. This chain joins TRBV20-1 and TRBJ1-1; a weak D match, TRBD1 (6 bases). In germline, CDR1 is DFQATT, CDR2 SNEGSKA (reference sequence). CDR3 size: 11 residues. Written as DNA, the CDR3 is TGCAGGGGGGACAAGAACACTGAAGCTTTCTTT. Protein: CRGDKNTEAFF.

J is TRBJ2-6 and V is TRBV5-5; D remains ambiguous. CDR1 is SGHKS, CDR2 YYEKEE, per germline (reference sequence). This CDR3 is 16 amino acids long. Trimming shortened V by 0 bases and J by 0 bases, and 7 bases separated the two germline ends. The CDR3 region is CASSLVAASGANVLTF. Here the CDR3 DNA reads TGTGCCAGCAGCTTGGTGGCGGCCTCTGGGGCCAACGTCCTGACTTTC. Variable domain in full (rest from reference TRBV5-5 and TRBJ2-6): DAGVTQSPTHLIKTRGQQVTLRCSPISGHKSVSWYQQVLGQGPQFIFQYYEKEERGRGNFPDRFSARQFPNYSSELNVNALLLGDSALYLCASSLVAASGANVLTFGAGSRLTVL.

The V call is TRBV15, the J call TRBJ1-4, with D unclear. From germline, CDR1 is LNHNV and CDR2 YYDKDF (reference sequence). V gave up 8 bases and J gave up 7 bases, with 20 bases separating them. The CDR3 loop spans 15 amino acids. In nucleotides, the CDR3 is TGTGCCACCTCCCCATCATGGGAAGGGAGTGAAAAACTGTTTTTT. As protein: CATSPSWEGSEKLFF.

This chain joins TRBV5-1 and TRBJ2-7; 10 bases match TRBD1. The V gene's germline CDR1 is SGHRS and CDR2 YFSETQ. The CDR3 loop spans 13 amino acids. The V gene end was trimmed by 4 bases and the J gene end by 6 bases; junction bases not matched to a gene: 4. This CDR3 is CASSGTGEGEQYF. The CDR3 bases are TGCGCCAGCAGCGGGACAGGGGAGGGCGAGCAGTACTTC.

This sequence joins TRBV29-1 and TRBJ1-1; D is unclear. Germline V gene sequence: CDR1 SQVTM, CDR2 ANQGSEA. Trimming stripped 2 bases from V and 4 bases from J, with 8 bases between. CDR3 length equals 12 residues. The CDR3 bases are TGCAGCGTTGAAAAAGTCAGCACTGAAGCTTTCTTT. Encoded protein: CSVEKVSTEAFF.

The chain couples TRBV7-3 to TRBJ2-2; the D call may be TRBD1 or TRBD2 (5 bases each). CDR1 SGHTA and CDR2 FQGTGA come from the germline V gene. Trimming shortened V by 7 bases and J by 1 base, and 13 bases separated the two germline ends. This CDR3 has 15 amino acids. CDR3 protein: CASKRGGLNTGELFF. CDR3 coding DNA: TGTGCCAGCAAACGTGGGGGTCTGAACACCGGGGAGCTGTTTTTT.

The V and J genes are TRBV7-8 and TRBJ2-5; D may be TRBD2 (6 bases). Deletions cut 3 bases from V and 7 bases from J, with 15 bases between. CDR3 length: 14 amino acids. Per germline, CDR1 SGHVS and CDR2 FQNEAQ. CDR3 loop: CASSLEGNSVTQYF. CDR3 nucleotides: TGTGCCAGCAGCTTGGAGGGGAATTCGGTGACCCAGTACTTC.

Remarks on this clone: Other nucleotide sequences in the sample specify the same CDR3. The V and J genes are TRBV7-2 and TRBJ1-5; D gene ambiguous. The V and J ends lost 1 base and 5 bases respectively, with 9 bases between them. CDR3 size: 14 residues. Germline-derived CDR1 and CDR2 are SGHTA and FQGNSA. In DNA form, the CDR3 reads TGTGCCAGCAGCTTAGGAGTTGGTGATCAGCCCCAGCATTTT. Amino acid sequence: CASSLGVGDQPQHF.

The genes are TRBV7-2 and TRBJ1-1; a possible D gene is TRBD1 (5 bases). The V gene lost 5 bases and the J gene lost 4 bases, with 14 bases spanning the gap. This CDR3 has 14 residues. Germline lookup yields CDR1 SGHTA and CDR2 FQGNSA. In DNA form, the CDR3 reads TGTGCCAGCAGCCCTTTCTATGGGGGCACTGAAGCTTTCTTT. Its protein is CASSPFYGGTEAFF.

This clone turned up a few times. The rearrangement uses TRBV7-2 and TRBJ2-1; 9 bases align to TRBD2. The CDR3 consists of 14 residues. The V segment lost 3 bases and the J segment 8 bases; nucleotides outside the gene matches: 5. Germline V gene data show CDR1 as SGHTA and CDR2 as FQGNSA. This CDR3 is CASSLSGRRDEQFF. Here the CDR3 DNA reads TGTGCCAGCAGCTTGAGCGGGAGGAGGGATGAGCAGTTCTTC.

V gene TRBV4-1 combines with J gene TRBJ2-7, with 7 nucleotides matching TRBD1. This CDR3 spans 15 amino acids. Germline assignment: CDR1 MGHRA and CDR2 YSYEKL. The trim removed 3 bases at V and 2 bases at J, leaving 7 bases unmatched. The CDR3 region has the DNA TGCGCCAGCAGCCAGCAGACGGGACAGACCTACGAGCAGTACTTC. This sequence encodes CASSQQTGQTYEQYF.

The V and J genes are TRBV6-5 and TRBJ2-7, with 9 bases lining up with TRBD2. The length of the CDR3 is 13 residues. The J segment lost 3 bases and the V segment lost 8 bases, leaving 5 bases of the junction unmatched. Per the germline V gene, CDR1 is MNHEY and CDR2 is SVGAGI. CDR3 sequence: CASGSGGNYEQYF. CDR3 nucleotides: TGTGCCAGCGGTAGCGGGGGTAACTACGAGCAGTACTTC.

This chain connects TRBV7-2 to TRBJ1-5, with D possibly being TRBD1 (5 bases). Trimming took 2 bases from V and 6 from J, leaving 11 bases between them. This CDR3 contains 14 residues. Per germline, CDR1 SGHTA and CDR2 FQGNSA. CDR3 coding DNA: TGTGCCAGCAGCTTAAGTATGGGACTTCAGCCCCAGCATTTT. It codes for CASSLSMGLQPQHF.

This clone was seen once. The chain recombines TRBV18 with TRBJ2-5; D tentatively reads TRBD1 or TRBD2 (5 bases each). Trimming shortened V by 6 bases and J by 0 bases, and 8 bases separated the two germline ends. CDR1 and CDR2 from the germline V gene are KGHSH and LQKENI. The CDR3 sequence is 13 residues long. CDR3 in amino acids: CASSPGHQETQYF. CDR3 bases: TGTGCCAGCTCGCCGGGACACCAAGAGACCCAGTACTTC.

This clone has a single count. V gene TRBV7-9 combines with J gene TRBJ1-1; possible D gene TRBD1, 5 bases. This CDR3 has 15 residues. CDR1 is SEHNR and CDR2 is FQNEAQ in the germline V gene (reference sequence). Trimming stripped 1 base from V and 0 bases from J, with 9 bases between. CDR3 DNA sequence: TGTGCCAGCAGCTTAGAGACAGAAATGAACACTGAAGCTTTCTTT. Its protein product is CASSLETEMNTEAFF.

This sequence joins TRBV5-1 and TRBJ2-5; TRBD2 aligns across 16 bases. The CDR3 spans 16 residues. Germline V CDR1 and CDR2: SGHRS, YFSETQ. J gave up 5 bases and V 3 bases, and 4 bases lay outside the gene matches. CDR3 loop: CASSSLGLAGGETQYF. DNA of the CDR3: TGCGCCAGCAGCTCCCTGGGACTAGCGGGAGGGGAGACCCAGTACTTC. The full variable domain, its missing parts supplied by reference TRBV5-1 and TRBJ2-5, is KAGVTQTPRYLIKTRGQQVTLSCSPISGHRSVSWYQQTPGQGLQFLFEYFSETQRNKGNFPGRFSGRQFSNSRSEMNVSTLELGDSALYLCASSSLGLAGGETQYFGPGTRLLVL.

V is TRBV18 and J is TRBJ2-7; 10 nucleotides agree with TRBD1. This CDR3 comprises 14 residues. From germline, CDR1 is KGHSH and CDR2 LQKENI. J lost 3 bases, V lost 8 bases, and 7 bases had no gene match. CDR3 sequence (DNA): TGTGCCAGCAACTCAGGGACAGGGGACTACGAGCAGTACTTC. Its protein product is CASNSGTGDYEQYF.

V gene TRBV18 combines with J gene TRBJ2-3; D unresolved. Trimming took 6 bases from V and 5 from J, leaving 24 bases between them. Germline V gene data show CDR1 as KGHSH and CDR2 as LQKENI. CDR3 length: 17 residues. DNA for the CDR3: TGTGCCAGCTCCCGGATCACTGACCATCCCGGGCAAGATACGCAGTATTTT. The encoded protein is CASSRITDHPGQDTQYF.